These 5 T cell receptor beta chains share one sample of origin, sequenced in a study of T cells expressing NK-cell markers. TCRdb re-called the 5' RACE reads and catalogs CDR3 proteins one per entry, DNA excluded. The sample is made up of some 140,000 distinct CDR3 sequences, and the top ten hold more than 35% of it. Sequenced: blood T cells: a sorted CD56 or NKG2C T cell subset, CD4+ or CD8+ T cells, or bulk PBMC T cells (not recorded which). These receptors were collected from a woman aged 45-59 years in good health.

The chain uses TRBV7-9 and TRBJ2-5; TCRdb names TRBD1, which stays unverified in the absence of DNA. The germline CDR1 and CDR2 sequences are SEHNR and FQNEAQ (reference sequence). This CDR3 spans 15 amino acids. The CDR3 sequence is CASSHGPDPQETQYF.

CDR3 protein: CASQTGWEYNEQFF. J is TRBJ2-1 and V is TRBV2; the D call of TRBD1 rests on TCRdb alone, since no DNA is present to check it. The CDR3 totals 14 residues. Germline lookup yields CDR1 SNHLY and CDR2 FYNNEI.

This chain connects TRBV5-1 to TRBJ2-1; there is no DNA to check the TCRdb D call of TRBD1. The CDR3 is 14 residues long. CDR1 SGHRS and CDR2 YFSETQ come from the germline V gene. CDR3 protein: CASSPTGARNEQFF.

This chain connects TRBV6-1 to TRBJ1-6; TCRdb's D call, TRBD1, is unchecked because there is no DNA. This CDR3 comprises 14 residues. The germline gives CDR1 MNHNS, CDR2 SASEGT. The CDR3 here is CASSPWDSNSPLHF.

The chain joins TRBV28 to TRBJ1-2; TCRdb's D gene call, TRBD1, goes unchecked for lack of DNA. There are 13 residues in the CDR3. From germline, CDR1 is MDHEN and CDR2 SYDVKM. CDR3 residues: CASSPGTHYGYTF.